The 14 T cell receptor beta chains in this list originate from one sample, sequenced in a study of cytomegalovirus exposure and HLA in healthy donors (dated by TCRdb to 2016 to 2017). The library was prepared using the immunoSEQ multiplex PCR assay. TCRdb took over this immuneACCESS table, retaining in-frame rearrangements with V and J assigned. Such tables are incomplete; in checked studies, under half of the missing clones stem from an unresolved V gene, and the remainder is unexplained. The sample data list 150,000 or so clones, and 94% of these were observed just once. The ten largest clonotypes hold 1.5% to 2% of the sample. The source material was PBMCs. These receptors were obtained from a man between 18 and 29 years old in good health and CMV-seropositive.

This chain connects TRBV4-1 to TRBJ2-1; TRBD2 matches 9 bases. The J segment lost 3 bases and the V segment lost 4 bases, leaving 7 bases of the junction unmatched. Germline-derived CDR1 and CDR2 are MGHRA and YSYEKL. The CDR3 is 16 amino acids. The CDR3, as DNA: TGCGCCAGCAGCCCTGAGGCGACTAGCGGCTACAATGAGCAGTTCTTC. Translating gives CASSPEATSGYNEQFF.

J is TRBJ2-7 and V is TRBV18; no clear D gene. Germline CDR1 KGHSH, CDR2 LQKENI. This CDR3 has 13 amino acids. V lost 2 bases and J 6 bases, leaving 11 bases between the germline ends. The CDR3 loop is CASSPGPGLEQYF. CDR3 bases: TGTGCCAGCTCACCAGGGCCTGGCCTCGAGCAGTACTTC.

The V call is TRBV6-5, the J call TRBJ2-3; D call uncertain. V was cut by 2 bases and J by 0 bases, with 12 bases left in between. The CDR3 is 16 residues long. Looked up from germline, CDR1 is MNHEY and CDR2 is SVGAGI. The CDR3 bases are TGTGCCAGCAGTTACCAGTTGGCGGTTAGCACAGATACGCAGTATTTT. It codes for CASSYQLAVSTDTQYF.

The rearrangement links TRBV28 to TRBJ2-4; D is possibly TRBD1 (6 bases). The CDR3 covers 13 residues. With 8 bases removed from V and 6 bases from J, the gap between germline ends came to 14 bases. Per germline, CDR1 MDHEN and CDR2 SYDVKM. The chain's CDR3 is CASRTGTPNIQYF. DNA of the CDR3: TGTGCCAGCCGCACGGGGACACCAAACATTCAGTACTTC.

For the CDR3, the DNA is TGTGCCAGCAGTGCGCTGTACGAGCAGTACTTC. This sequence encodes CASSALYEQYF. The V and J genes are TRBV27 and TRBJ2-7; D not resolved. Germline loops: CDR1 MNHEY, CDR2 SMNVEV (reference sequence). The V end lost 5 bases, the J end lost 4 bases, and 6 bases lay between the germline ends. CDR3 length: 11 residues.

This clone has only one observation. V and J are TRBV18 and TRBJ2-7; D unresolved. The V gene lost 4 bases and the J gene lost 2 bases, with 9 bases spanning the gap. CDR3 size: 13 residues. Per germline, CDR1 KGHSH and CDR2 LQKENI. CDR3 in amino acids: CASSRGLAYEQYF. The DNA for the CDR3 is TGTGCCAGCTCACGTGGCCTAGCCTACGAGCAGTACTTC.

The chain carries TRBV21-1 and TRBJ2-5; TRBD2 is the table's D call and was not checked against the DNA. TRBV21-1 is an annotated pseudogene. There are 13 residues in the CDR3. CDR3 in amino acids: CASPPGVGETQYF. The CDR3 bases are TGTGCCAGCCCTCCCGGGGTGGGAGAGACCCAGTACTTC.

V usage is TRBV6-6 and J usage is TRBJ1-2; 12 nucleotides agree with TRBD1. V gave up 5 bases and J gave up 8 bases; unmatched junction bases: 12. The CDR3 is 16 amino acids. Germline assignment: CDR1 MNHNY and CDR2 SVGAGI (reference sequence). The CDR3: CASSRNAGQGAGGYTF. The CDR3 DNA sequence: TGTGCCAGCAGTCGAAACGCGGGACAGGGGGCAGGAGGCTACACCTTC.

The CDR3 region is CASSERGSTDTQYF. The CDR3 nucleotides read TGTGCCAGCAGCGAGCGGGGTAGCACAGATACGCAGTATTTT. The V gene is TRBV7-9, the J gene TRBJ2-3; the match to TRBD2 covers 7 bases. Trimming removed 5 bases from V and 0 bases from J; junction bases left unmatched: 2. CDR3 length: 14 amino acids. CDR1 SEHNR and CDR2 FQNEAQ come from the germline V gene (reference sequence).

The CDR3 here is CASSLATPGGEQYF. CDR3 DNA: TGCGCCAGCAGCTTGGCCACCCCGGGGGGCGAGCAGTACTTC. V gene TRBV5-1 combines with J gene TRBJ2-7, with 7 bases aligning to TRBD2. There are 14 residues in the CDR3. Unmatched junction bases numbered 6, after V lost 0 bases and J lost 6 bases. Germline lookup yields CDR1 SGHRS and CDR2 YFSETQ.

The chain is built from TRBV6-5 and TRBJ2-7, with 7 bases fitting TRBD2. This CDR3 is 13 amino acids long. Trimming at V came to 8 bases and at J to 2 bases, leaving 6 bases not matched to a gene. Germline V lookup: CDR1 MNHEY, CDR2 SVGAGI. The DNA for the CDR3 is TGTGCCAGCGACCGCGGGAGCGCCTACGAGCAGTACTTC. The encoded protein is CASDRGSAYEQYF.

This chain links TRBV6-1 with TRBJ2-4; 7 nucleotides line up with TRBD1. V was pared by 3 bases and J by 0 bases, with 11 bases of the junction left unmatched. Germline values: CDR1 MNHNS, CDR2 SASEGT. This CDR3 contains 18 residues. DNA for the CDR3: TGTGCCAGCAGTGATCTATTACAGGGGACGGTAGCCAAAAACATTCAGTACTTC. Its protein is CASSDLLQGTVAKNIQYF.

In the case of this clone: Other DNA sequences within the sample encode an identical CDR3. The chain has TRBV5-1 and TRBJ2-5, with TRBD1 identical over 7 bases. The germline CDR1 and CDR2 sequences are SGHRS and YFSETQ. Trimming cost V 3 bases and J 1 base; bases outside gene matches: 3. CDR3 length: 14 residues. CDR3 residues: CASSSTGSQETQYF. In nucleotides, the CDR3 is TGCGCCAGCAGCTCGACAGGGAGCCAAGAGACCCAGTACTTC.

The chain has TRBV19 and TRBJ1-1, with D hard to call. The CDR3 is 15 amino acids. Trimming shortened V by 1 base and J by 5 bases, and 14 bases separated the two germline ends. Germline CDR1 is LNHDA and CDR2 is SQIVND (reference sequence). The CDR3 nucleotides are TGTGCCAGTAGTATAGTGACGGCCAGAGGAACTGAAGCTTTCTTT. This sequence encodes CASSIVTARGTEAFF.